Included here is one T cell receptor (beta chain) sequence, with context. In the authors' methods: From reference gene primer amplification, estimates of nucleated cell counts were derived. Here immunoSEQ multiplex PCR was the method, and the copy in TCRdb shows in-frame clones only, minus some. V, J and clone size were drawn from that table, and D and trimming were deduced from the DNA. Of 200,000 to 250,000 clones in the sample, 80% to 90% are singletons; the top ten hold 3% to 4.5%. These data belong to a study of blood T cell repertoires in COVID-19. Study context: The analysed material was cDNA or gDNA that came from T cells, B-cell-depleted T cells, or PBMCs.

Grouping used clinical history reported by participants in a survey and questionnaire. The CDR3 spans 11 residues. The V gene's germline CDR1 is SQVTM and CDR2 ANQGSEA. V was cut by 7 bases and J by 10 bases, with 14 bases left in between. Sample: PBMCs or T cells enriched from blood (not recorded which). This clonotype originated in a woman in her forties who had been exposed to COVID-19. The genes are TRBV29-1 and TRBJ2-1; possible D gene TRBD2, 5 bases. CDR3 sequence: CSAGLLIEQFF. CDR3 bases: TGCAGCGCCGGACTGTTGATCGAGCAGTTCTTC.